This TCR beta chain was recovered during a study of T cell repertoires in cytomegalovirus infection. Study summary: CMV epitopes, recently identified HLA-C-restricted and well-studied HLA-B-restricted, were used. Through public TCR beta signatures, both CMV infection and matching HLA type were indicated. Findings of the study overall: Pooled public TCR beta family frequency picked out CMV carriers with the relevant HLA. The study found HLA-C-restricted CMV-specific TCR beta clonotypes dominating the ex vivo response.

The CDR3 runs to 14 residues. Germline V CDR1 and CDR2: MNHNS, SASEGT. V was clipped by 4 bases and J by 1 base, with 9 bases between them. Remarks on this clonotype: The target antigen is unknown.

TCRdb re-called the reads through MiXCR, storing one row per CDR3 protein. The table has roughly 990,000 distinct CDR3 sequences, roughly 30% seen once. The chain employs TRBV6-1 and TRBJ2-3, with a weak D call TRBD2 (6 bases). This sequence was found in a human donor in good health (CMV status not recorded). Some clones in this sample may be carry-over from other donors' samples. The sequencing here drew on cultured CD8+ T cells from PBMCs, taken from culture after CMV antigen stimulation. This CDR3 reads CASSVREGTDTQYF. CDR3 bases: TGTGCCAGCAGTGTCAGGGAGGGCACAGATACGCAGTATTTT.